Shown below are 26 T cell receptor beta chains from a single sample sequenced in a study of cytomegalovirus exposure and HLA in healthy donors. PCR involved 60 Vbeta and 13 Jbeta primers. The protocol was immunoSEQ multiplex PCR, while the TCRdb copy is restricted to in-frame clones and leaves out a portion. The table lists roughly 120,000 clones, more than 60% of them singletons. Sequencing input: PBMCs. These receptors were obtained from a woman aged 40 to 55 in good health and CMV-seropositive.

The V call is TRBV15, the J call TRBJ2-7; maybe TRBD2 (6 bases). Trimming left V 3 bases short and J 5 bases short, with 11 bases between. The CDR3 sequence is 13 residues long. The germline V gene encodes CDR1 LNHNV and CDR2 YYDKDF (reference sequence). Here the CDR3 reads CATSRGEANEQYF. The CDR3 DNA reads TGTGCCACCAGCAGGGGGGAGGCAAACGAGCAGTACTTC.

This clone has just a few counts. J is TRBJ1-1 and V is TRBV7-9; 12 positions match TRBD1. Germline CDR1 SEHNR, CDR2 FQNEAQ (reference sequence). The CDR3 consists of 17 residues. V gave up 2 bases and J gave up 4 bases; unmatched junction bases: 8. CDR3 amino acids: CASSLIGDRGRVTEAFF. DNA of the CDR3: TGTGCCAGCAGCTTAATCGGGGACAGGGGGCGAGTCACTGAAGCTTTCTTT.

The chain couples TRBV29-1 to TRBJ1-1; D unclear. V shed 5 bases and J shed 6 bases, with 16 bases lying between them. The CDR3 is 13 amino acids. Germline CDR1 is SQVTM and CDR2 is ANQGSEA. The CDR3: CSVTTRFAAEAFF. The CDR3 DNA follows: TGCAGCGTTACGACCCGGTTCGCGGCTGAAGCTTTCTTT.

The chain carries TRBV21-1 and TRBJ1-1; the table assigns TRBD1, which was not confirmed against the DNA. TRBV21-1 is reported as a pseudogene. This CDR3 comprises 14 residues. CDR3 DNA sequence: TGTGCCAGCAACCCGACAGGTGTAGACACTGAAGCTTTCTTT. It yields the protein CASNPTGVDTEAFF.

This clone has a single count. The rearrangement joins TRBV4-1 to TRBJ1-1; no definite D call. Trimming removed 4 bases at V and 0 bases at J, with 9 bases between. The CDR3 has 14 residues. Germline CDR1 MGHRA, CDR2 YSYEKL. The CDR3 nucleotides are TGCGCCAGCAGCCTAGGAGGGCTGAACACTGAAGCTTTCTTT. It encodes CASSLGGLNTEAFF.

The CDR3 nucleotides are TGCGCCAGCAGCGCCTTTAGGACAGGGGAGAGGTACGAGCAGTACTTC. As protein: CASSAFRTGERYEQYF. V gene TRBV5-1 combines with J gene TRBJ2-7, with TRBD1 matching 9 bases. Trimming cost V 4 bases and J 4 bases; bases outside gene matches: 12. The CDR3 totals 16 residues. Germline-derived CDR1 and CDR2 are SGHRS and YFSETQ.

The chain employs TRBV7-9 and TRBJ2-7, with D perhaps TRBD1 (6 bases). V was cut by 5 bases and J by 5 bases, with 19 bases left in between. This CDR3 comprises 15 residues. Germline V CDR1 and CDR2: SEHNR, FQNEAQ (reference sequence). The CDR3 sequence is CASSPRGSSNNEQYF. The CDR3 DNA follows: TGTGCCAGCAGCCCAAGGGGGTCTAGCAACAACGAGCAGTACTTC.

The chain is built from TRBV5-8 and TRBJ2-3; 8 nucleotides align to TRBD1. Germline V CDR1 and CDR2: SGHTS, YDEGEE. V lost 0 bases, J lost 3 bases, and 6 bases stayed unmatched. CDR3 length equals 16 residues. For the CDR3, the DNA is TGTGCCAGCAGCTTGGCGCAGGGGGCGAGGACAGATACGCAGTATTTT. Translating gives CASSLAQGARTDTQYF.

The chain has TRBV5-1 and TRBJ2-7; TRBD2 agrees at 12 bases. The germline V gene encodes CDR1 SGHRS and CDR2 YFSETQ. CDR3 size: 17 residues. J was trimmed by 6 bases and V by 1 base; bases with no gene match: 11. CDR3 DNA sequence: TGCGCCAGCAGCTTGACGCCCCGACTAGCGGGGGCACGCGAGCAGTACTTC. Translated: CASSLTPRLAGAREQYF.

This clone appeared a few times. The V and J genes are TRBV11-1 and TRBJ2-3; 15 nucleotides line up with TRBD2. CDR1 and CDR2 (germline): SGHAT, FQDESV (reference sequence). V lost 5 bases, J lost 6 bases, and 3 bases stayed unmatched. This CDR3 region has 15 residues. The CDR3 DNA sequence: TGTGCCAGCAGCGCCGGACTAGCGGGAGGGGATACGCAGTATTTT. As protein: CASSAGLAGGDTQYF.

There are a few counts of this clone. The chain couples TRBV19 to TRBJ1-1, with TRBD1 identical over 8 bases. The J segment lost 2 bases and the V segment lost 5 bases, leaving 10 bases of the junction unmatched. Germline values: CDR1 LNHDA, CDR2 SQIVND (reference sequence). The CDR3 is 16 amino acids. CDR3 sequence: CASSPINRGYNTEAFF. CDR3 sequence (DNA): TGTGCCAGTAGTCCGATTAACAGGGGGTATAACACTGAAGCTTTCTTT.

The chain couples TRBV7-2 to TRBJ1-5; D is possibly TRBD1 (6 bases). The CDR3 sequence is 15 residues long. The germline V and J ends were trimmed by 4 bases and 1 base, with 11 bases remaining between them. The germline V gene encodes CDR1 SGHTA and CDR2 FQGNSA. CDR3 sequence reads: CASSSGGASNQPQHF. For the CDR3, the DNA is TGTGCCAGCAGCTCCGGGGGGGCCAGCAATCAGCCCCAGCATTTT.

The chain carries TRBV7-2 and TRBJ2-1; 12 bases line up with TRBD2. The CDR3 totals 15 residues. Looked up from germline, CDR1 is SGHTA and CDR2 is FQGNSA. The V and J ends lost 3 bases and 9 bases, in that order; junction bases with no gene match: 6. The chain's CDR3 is CASSLLAGGRGEQFF. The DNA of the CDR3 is TGTGCCAGCAGCTTGCTAGCGGGAGGGCGGGGTGAGCAGTTCTTC.

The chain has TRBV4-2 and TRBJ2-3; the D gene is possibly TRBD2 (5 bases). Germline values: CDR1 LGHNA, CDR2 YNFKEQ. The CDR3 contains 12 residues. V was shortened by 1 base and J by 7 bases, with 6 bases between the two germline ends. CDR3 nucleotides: TGTGCCAGCAGCCAAGGAGGGAATACGCAGTATTTT. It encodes CASSQGGNTQYF.

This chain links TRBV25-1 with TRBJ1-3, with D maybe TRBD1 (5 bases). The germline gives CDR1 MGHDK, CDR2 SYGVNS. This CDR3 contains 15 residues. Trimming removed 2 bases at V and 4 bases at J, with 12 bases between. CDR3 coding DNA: TGTGCCAGCAGTGAACGCGGGGGAGACGGAAACACCATATATTTT. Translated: CASSERGGDGNTIYF.

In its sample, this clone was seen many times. CDR3 region: CASSTGLNIYEQYF. The CDR3, as DNA: TGCGCCAGCAGCACGGGACTAAACATCTACGAGCAGTACTTC. The chain joins TRBV5-1 to TRBJ2-7; 7 positions agree with TRBD2. The CDR3 totals 14 residues. V shed 4 bases and J 3 bases; nucleotides not matched to a gene: 7. The germline CDR1 and CDR2 sequences are SGHRS and YFSETQ.

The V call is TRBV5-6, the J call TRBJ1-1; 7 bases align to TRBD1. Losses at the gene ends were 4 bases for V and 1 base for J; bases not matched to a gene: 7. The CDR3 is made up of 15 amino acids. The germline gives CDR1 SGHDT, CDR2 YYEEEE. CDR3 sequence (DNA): TGTGCCAGCAGCCCCCCAGGGGGTGGGAACACTGAAGCTTTCTTT. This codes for CASSPPGGGNTEAFF. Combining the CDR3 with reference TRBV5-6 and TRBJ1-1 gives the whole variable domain DAGVTQSPTHLIKTRGQQVTLRCSPKSGHDTVSWYQQALGQGPQFIFQYYEEEERQRGNFPDRFSGHQFPNYSSELNVNALLLGDSALYLCASSPPGGGNTEAFFGQGTRLTVV.

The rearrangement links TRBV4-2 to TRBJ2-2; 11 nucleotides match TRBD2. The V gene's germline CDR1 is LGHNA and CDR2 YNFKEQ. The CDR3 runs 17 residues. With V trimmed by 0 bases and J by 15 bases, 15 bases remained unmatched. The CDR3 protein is CASSQDPGGSGGAEVFF. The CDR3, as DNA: TGTGCCAGCAGCCAAGATCCCGGGGGTAGCGGGGGGGCCGAGGTGTTTTTT.

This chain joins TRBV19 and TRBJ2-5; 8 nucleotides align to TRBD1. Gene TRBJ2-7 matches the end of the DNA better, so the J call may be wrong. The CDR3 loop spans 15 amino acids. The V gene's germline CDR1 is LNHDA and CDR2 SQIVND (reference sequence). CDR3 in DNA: TGTGCCAGTAGCCCAGGACAGGGCTACTCCTACGAGCAGTACTTC. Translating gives CASSPGQGYSYEQYF.

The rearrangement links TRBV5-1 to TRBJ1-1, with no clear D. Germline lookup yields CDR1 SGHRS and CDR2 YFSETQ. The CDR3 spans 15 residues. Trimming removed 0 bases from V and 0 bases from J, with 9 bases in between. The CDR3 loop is CASSLVSGMNTEAFF. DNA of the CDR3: TGCGCCAGCAGCTTGGTTAGCGGCATGAACACTGAAGCTTTCTTT. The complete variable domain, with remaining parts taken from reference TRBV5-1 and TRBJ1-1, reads KAGVTQTPRYLIKTRGQQVTLSCSPISGHRSVSWYQQTPGQGLQFLFEYFSETQRNKGNFPGRFSGRQFSNSRSEMNVSTLELGDSALYLCASSLVSGMNTEAFFGQGTRLTVV.

CDR3 nucleotide sequence: TGTGCCCCTCGGCGGGGTCTAGAGACCCAGTACTTC. Translated, it gives CAPRRGLETQYF. This chain joins TRBV30 and TRBJ2-5; a possible D gene is TRBD2 (6 bases). CDR1 and CDR2 from the germline V gene are GTSNPN and SVGIG (reference sequence). Trimming cost V 8 bases and J 4 bases, with 14 bases left between them. The CDR3 loop spans 12 amino acids.

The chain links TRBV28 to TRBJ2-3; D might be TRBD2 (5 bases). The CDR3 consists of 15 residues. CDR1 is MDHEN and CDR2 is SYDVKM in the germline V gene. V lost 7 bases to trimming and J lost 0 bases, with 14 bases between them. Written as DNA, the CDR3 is TGTGCCAGCAAAACCGGAGGCACTAGCACAGATACGCAGTATTTT. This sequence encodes CASKTGGTSTDTQYF.

The CDR3 reads CASSLRQTRSGEQFF. CDR3 bases: TGTGCCAGCAGCCTGAGACAGACGAGAAGTGGTGAGCAGTTCTTC. The rearrangement uses TRBV7-9 and TRBJ2-1; possible D gene TRBD1, 5 bases. Germline V gene sequence: CDR1 SEHNR, CDR2 FQNEAQ (reference sequence). The V and J ends lost 5 bases and 9 bases respectively, with 20 bases between them. This CDR3 contains 15 residues.

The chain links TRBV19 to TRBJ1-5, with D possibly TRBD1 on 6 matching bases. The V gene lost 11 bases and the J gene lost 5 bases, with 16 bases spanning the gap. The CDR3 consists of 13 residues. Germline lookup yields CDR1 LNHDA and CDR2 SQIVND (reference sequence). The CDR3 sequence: CAGSQGWDQPQHF. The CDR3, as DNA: TGTGCCGGATCACAGGGATGGGATCAGCCCCAGCATTTT.

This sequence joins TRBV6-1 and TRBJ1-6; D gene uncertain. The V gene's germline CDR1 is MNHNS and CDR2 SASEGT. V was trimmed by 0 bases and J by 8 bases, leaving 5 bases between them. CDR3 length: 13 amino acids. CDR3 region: CASSEAGDSPLHF. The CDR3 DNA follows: TGTGCCAGCAGTGAAGCCGGGGATTCACCCCTCCACTTT.

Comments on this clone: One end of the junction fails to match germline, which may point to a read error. CDR3 protein: CASRLGGGGGYTF. CDR3 nucleotide sequence: TGTGCCAGCAGGTTGGGGGGGGGCGGCGGCTACACCTTC. The chain uses TRBV5-4 and TRBJ1-2; D might be TRBD1 (6 bases). The CDR3 is 13 residues long. Looked up from germline, CDR1 is SGHNT and CDR2 is YYREEE (reference sequence).